The 13 T cell receptor beta chains given below trace back to one sample, sequenced in a study of T cell responses to AZD1222 COVID-19 vaccine. Method: immunoSEQ multiplex PCR; TCRdb's copy keeps in-frame clones and lacks some. This table has 60,000 to 100,000 clones, just over 90% appearing once. The source material was peripheral blood, sampled on day 0 of MenACWY control vaccination. These TCRs come from an adult in good health.

The gene calls are TRBV28 and TRBJ1-5, with no clear D. The CDR3 spans 11 residues. The germline gives CDR1 MDHEN, CDR2 SYDVKM. The germline V and J ends were trimmed by 2 bases and 9 bases, with 5 bases remaining between them. The CDR3 coding sequence is TGTGCCAGCAGTTTACAGACGCCCCAGCATTTT. Protein: CASSLQTPQHF.

CDR3 in DNA: TGTGCCAGCAGCATAGACGCTTACAATGAGCAGTTCTTC. This gives the protein CASSIDAYNEQFF. V gene TRBV11-1 combines with J gene TRBJ2-1; the D is unclear. The CDR3 loop spans 13 amino acids. CDR1 is SGHAT and CDR2 is FQDESV in the germline V gene (reference sequence). V lost 5 bases to trimming and J lost 4 bases, with 9 bases between them. Complete variable domain (other parts from reference TRBV11-1 and TRBJ2-1): EAEVAQSPRYKITEKSQAVAFWCDPISGHATLYWYRQILGQGPELLVQFQDESVVDDSQLPKDRFSAERLKGVDSTLKIQPAELGDSAMYLCASSIDAYNEQFFGPGTRLTVL.

The genes are TRBV24-1 and TRBJ2-3; no clear D gene. The CDR3 is 15 residues long. V dropped 3 bases and J dropped 1 base, with 10 bases sitting between them. Germline CDR1 KGHDR, CDR2 SFDVKD. The CDR3 loop is CATSDPARGTDTQYF. The CDR3, as DNA: TGTGCCACCAGTGATCCTGCACGGGGCACAGATACGCAGTATTTT.

The rearrangement links TRBV29-1 to TRBJ1-3; D is undetermined. V was pared by 7 bases and J by 0 bases, with 7 bases between. The CDR3 loop spans 12 amino acids. Germline V CDR1 and CDR2: SQVTM, ANQGSEA. The CDR3 region has the DNA TGCAGCGCACAGTACTCTGGAAACACCATATATTTT. This codes for CSAQYSGNTIYF.

V gene TRBV5-5 combines with J gene TRBJ2-7; perhaps TRBD2 as D (6 bases). The CDR3 runs 14 residues. CDR1 and CDR2 from the germline V gene are SGHKS and YYEKEE (reference sequence). Trimming took 3 bases from V and 6 from J, leaving 16 bases between them. This CDR3 reads CASSSLRDLGEQYF. The CDR3 nucleotides read TGTGCCAGCAGCTCCTTGCGGGATTTAGGCGAGCAGTACTTC.

The chain joins TRBV2 to TRBJ2-2; maybe TRBD1 (5 bases). V lost 7 bases to trimming and J lost 0 bases, with 9 bases between them. This CDR3 comprises 14 residues. Germline assignment: CDR1 SNHLY and CDR2 FYNNEI. The chain's CDR3 is CASNPGSNTGELFF. The CDR3 region has the DNA TGTGCCAGCAATCCAGGGTCGAACACCGGGGAGCTGTTTTTT.

The J gene is TRBJ1-5, the V gene TRBV5-3, with a weak D call TRBD1 (5 bases). TRBV5-3 is annotated as an ORF whose role is uncertain. The length of the CDR3 is 16 residues. Trimming removed 2 bases from V and 4 bases from J, with 16 bases in between. The CDR3 nucleotides are TGTGCCAGAAGCTTCCGGCCGAGGGCAGGGAATCAGCCCCAGCATTTT. It specifies CARSFRPRAGNQPQHF.

The gene calls are TRBV28 and TRBJ2-2, with D possibly being TRBD1 (7 bases). Germline V lookup: CDR1 MDHEN, CDR2 SYDVKM. The CDR3 is made up of 14 amino acids. V lost 5 bases, J lost 6 bases, and 13 bases lay in between. CDR3 sequence reads: CASSRQGGPGELFF. The CDR3 bases are TGTGCCAGCAGTCGTCAGGGGGGCCCCGGGGAGCTGTTTTTT.

The gene calls are TRBV19 and TRBJ1-5; D is possibly TRBD1 (6 bases). The V gene's germline CDR1 is LNHDA and CDR2 SQIVND (reference sequence). Trimming took off 7 bases at V and 2 bases at J, with 12 bases between the two ends. CDR3 length equals 14 residues. CDR3 region: CASNLRTGNQPQHF. DNA of the CDR3: TGTGCCAGTAACCTCCGGACAGGCAATCAGCCCCAGCATTTT.

This chain uses TRBV7-9 with TRBJ1-3, with TRBD1 as a possible D gene (6 bases). This CDR3 spans 17 amino acids. Per germline, CDR1 SEHNR and CDR2 FQNEAQ (reference sequence). V was pared by 6 bases and J by 2 bases, with 20 bases between. In DNA, the CDR3 is TGTGCCAGCAGTCCAGCTTGGGGGGGCGGCGCTGGAAACACCATATATTTT. Its protein product is CASSPAWGGGAGNTIYF. The full variable domain, rest sourced from reference TRBV7-9 and TRBJ1-3, is DTGVSQNPRHKITKRGQNVTFRCDPISEHNRLYWYRQTLGQGPEFLTYFQNEAQLEKSRLLSDRFSAERPKGSFSTLEIQRTEQGDSAMYLCASSPAWGGGAGNTIYFGEGSWLTVV.

This clone was detected a few times. The chain recombines TRBV7-9 with TRBJ2-2, with 8 positions matching TRBD1. CDR3 length equals 15 residues. With V trimmed by 5 bases and J by 4 bases, 6 bases remained unmatched. From germline, CDR1 is SEHNR and CDR2 FQNEAQ (reference sequence). The CDR3 DNA follows: TGTGCCAGCAGCCCATTTACAGGGGGCACCGGGGAGCTGTTTTTT. Protein sequence: CASSPFTGGTGELFF.

The chain joins TRBV5-1 to TRBJ1-3, with 9 bases lining up with TRBD1. The CDR3 length is 16 residues. Germline lookup yields CDR1 SGHRS and CDR2 YFSETQ. The J segment lost 0 bases and the V segment lost 2 bases, leaving 3 bases of the junction unmatched. In DNA, the CDR3 is TGCGCCAGCAGCTTCCGGACAGGGGACTCTGGAAACACCATATATTTT. Translating it yields CASSFRTGDSGNTIYF.

The chain employs TRBV7-9 and TRBJ2-3; the match to TRBD2 covers 9 bases. This CDR3 region has 15 residues. CDR1 is SEHNR and CDR2 is FQNEAQ in the germline V gene (reference sequence). The ends lost 3 bases at V and 5 bases at J; junction bases unmatched: 6. The CDR3 DNA sequence: TGTGCCAGCAGCTTCGGCGGGGGGGCCGAAGATACGCAGTATTTT. Its protein is CASSFGGGAEDTQYF.